This T cell receptor beta chain was observed in a study of blood T cell repertoires in COVID-19. As for the study in general: The origin of the acute and convalescent COVID-19 samples was the United States, Italy and Spain. T cells, B-cell-depleted T cells, or PBMCs provided the cDNA or gDNA that served as material.

Germline V gene lookup returns CDR1 MNHEY and CDR2 SVGAGI. V was trimmed by 8 bases and J by 3 bases, leaving 13 bases between them. The CDR3 covers 13 residues. In the study's own analysis: Scientists estimated how many nucleated cells there were by amplifying reference gene primers. Clones were read by immunoSEQ multiplex PCR, and TCRdb kept only the in-frame ones, dropping some. D and trimming were read from the DNA, whereas the V and J calls and clone size are those reported in that table. The sample yields more than 90,000 clones, 84% seen once. The chain carries TRBV6-5 and TRBJ1-2; D perhaps matches TRBD1 (6 bases). The sample was peripheral blood. This sequence originates from a human donor in a cohort sampled during active COVID-19. CDR3 in amino acids: CASRVAGDYGYTF. The DNA of the CDR3 is TGTGCCAGCCGAGTGGCAGGGGACTATGGCTACACCTTC.